This record concerns one TCR beta chain sequence. The target antigen is unknown. This specimen belongs to a study of shared clonotypes between healthy human individuals. The repertoire was sequenced with immunoSEQ multiplex PCR; TCRdb's copy has only in-frame clones and lacks some. The table lists around 510,000 clones, 90% to 97% of them singletons, with nearly 0.065% in the top ten. Study conclusions and caveats: Few donors limited the genetic and exposure-history diversity represented.

CDR1 ENHRY and CDR2 SYGVKD come from the germline V gene. The CDR3 extends over 13 amino acids. V was cut by 3 bases and J by 0 bases, with 3 bases left in between. What was sequenced was naive CD4+ T cells sorted from blood. As to subset: CD45RA+ positively selected. J is TRBJ1-5 and V is TRBV10-3, with D unresolved. The sequence was collected from a woman in her twenties or thirties in good health. CDR3 coding DNA: TGTGCCATCAGTGATGGTAGCAATCAGCCCCAGCATTTT. Its protein product is CAISDGSNQPQHF.